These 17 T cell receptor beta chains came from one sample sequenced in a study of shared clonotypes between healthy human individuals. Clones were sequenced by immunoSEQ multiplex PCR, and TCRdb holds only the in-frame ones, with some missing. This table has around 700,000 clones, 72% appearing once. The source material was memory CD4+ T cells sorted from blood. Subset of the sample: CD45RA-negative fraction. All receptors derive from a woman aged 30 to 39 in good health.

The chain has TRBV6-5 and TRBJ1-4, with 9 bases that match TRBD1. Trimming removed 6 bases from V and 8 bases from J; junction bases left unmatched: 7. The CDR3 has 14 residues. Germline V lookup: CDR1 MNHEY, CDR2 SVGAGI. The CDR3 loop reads CASRTGQGYEKLFF. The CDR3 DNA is TGTGCCAGCAGGACGGGACAGGGTTACGAAAAACTGTTTTTT.

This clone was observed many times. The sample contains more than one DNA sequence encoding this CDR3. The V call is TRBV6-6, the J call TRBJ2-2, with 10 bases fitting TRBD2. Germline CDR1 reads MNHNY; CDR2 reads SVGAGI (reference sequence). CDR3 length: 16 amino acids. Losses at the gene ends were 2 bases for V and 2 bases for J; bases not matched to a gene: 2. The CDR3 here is CASSYLLAGNTGELFF. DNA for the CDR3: TGTGCCAGCAGTTACCTACTAGCGGGAAACACCGGGGAGCTGTTTTTT.

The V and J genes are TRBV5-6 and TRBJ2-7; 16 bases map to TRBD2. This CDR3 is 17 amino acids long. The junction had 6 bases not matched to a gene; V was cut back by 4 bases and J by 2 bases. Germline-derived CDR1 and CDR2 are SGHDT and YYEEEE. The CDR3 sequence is CASSPGLAGGQTYEQYF. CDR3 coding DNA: TGTGCCAGCAGCCCGGGACTAGCGGGAGGGCAAACCTACGAGCAGTACTTC. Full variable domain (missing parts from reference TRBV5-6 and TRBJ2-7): DAGVTQSPTHLIKTRGQQVTLRCSPKSGHDTVSWYQQALGQGPQFIFQYYEEEERQRGNFPDRFSGHQFPNYSSELNVNALLLGDSALYLCASSPGLAGGQTYEQYFGPGTRLTVT.

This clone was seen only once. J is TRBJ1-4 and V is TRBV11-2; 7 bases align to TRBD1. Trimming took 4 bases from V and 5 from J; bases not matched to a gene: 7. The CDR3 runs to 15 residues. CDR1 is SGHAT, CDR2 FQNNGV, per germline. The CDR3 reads CASSSWTGSNEKLFF. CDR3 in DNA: TGTGCCAGCAGCTCCTGGACAGGATCGAATGAAAAACTGTTTTTT. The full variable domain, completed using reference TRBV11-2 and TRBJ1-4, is EAGVAQSPRYKIIEKRQSVAFWCNPISGHATLYWYQQILGQGPKLLIQFQNNGVVDDSQLPKDRFSAERLKGVDSTLKIQPAKLEDSAVYLCASSSWTGSNEKLFFGSGTQLSVL.

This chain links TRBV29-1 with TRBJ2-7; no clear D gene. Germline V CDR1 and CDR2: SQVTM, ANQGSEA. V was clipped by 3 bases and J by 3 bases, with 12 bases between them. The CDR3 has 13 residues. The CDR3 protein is CSVDLGQNYEQYF. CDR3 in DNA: TGCAGCGTTGATTTAGGGCAAAACTACGAGCAGTACTTC.

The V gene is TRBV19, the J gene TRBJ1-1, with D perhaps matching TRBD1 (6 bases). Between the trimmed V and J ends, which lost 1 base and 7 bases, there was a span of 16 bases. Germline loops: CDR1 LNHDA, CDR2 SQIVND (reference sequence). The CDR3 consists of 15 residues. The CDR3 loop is CASSIGGSGGNEAFF. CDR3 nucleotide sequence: TGTGCCAGTAGTATAGGCGGGAGCGGGGGCAATGAAGCTTTCTTT.

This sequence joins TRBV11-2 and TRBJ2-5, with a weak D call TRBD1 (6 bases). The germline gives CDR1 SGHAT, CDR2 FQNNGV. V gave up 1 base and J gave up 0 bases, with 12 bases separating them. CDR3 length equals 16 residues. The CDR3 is CASSLGSTGNQETQYF. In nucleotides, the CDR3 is TGTGCCAGCAGCTTAGGGAGCACAGGGAACCAAGAGACCCAGTACTTC.

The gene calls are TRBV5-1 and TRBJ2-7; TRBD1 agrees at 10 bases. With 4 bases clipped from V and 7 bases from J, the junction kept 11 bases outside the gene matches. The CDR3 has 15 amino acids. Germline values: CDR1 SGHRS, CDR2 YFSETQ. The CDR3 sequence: CASSPRDRGHREQYF. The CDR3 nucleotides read TGCGCCAGCAGCCCCCGGGACAGGGGACATCGGGAGCAGTACTTC.

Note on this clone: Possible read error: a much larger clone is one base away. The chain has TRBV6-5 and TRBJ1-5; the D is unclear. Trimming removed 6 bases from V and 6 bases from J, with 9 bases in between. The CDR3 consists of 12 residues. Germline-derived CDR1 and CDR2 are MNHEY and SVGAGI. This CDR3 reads CASSPGGQPQHF. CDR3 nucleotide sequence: TGTGCCAGCAGCCCGGGCGGTCAGCCCCAGCATTTT.

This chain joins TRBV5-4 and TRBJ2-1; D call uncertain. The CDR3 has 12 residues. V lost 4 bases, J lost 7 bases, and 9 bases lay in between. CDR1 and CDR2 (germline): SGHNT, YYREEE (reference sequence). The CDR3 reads CASSAPVNEQFF. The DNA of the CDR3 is TGTGCCAGCAGCGCCCCGGTGAATGAGCAGTTCTTC.

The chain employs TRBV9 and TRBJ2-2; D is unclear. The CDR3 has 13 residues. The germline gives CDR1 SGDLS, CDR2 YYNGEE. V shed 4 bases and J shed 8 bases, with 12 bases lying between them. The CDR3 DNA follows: TGTGCCAGCAGCCCCCTGGACCTGGGGGAGCTGTTTTTT. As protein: CASSPLDLGELFF.

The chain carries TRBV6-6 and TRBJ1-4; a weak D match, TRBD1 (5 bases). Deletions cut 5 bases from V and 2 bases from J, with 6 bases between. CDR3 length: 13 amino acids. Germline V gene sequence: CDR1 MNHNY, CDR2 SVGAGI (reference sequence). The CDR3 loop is CASSRGTNEKLFF. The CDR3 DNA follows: TGTGCCAGCAGTAGGGGTACTAATGAAAAACTGTTTTTT.

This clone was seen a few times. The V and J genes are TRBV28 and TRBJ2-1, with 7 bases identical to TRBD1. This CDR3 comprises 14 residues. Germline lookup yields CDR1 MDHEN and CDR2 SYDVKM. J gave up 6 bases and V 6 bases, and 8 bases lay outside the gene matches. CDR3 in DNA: TGTGCCAGCAGGCGAGGAGACAGGGTCAATGAGCAGTTCTTC. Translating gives CASRRGDRVNEQFF. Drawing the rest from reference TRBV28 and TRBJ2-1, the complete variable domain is DVKVTQSSRYLVKRTGEKVFLECVQDMDHENMFWYRQDPGLGLRLIYFSYDVKMKEKGDIPEGYSVSREKKERFSLILESASTNQTSMYLCASRRGDRVNEQFFGPGTRLTVL.

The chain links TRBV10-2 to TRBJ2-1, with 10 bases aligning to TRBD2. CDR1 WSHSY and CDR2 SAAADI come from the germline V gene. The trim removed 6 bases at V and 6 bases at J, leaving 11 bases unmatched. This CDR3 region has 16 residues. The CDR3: CASRTSLAGVGNEQFF. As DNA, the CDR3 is TGCGCCAGCAGGACGTCTCTAGCGGGAGTGGGCAATGAGCAGTTCTTC.

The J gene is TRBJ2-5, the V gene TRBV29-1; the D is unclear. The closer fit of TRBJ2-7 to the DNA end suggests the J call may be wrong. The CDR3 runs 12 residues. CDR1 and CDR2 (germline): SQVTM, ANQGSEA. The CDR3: CSVAAQAYEQYF. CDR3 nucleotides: TGCAGCGTTGCAGCGCAGGCCTACGAGCAGTACTTC.

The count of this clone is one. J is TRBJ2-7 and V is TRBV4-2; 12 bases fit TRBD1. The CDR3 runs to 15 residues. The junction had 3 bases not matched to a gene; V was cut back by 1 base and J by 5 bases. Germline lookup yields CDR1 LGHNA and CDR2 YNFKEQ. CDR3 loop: CASSQAGTGGDEQYF. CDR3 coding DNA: TGTGCCAGCAGCCAAGCCGGGACAGGGGGCGACGAGCAGTACTTC.

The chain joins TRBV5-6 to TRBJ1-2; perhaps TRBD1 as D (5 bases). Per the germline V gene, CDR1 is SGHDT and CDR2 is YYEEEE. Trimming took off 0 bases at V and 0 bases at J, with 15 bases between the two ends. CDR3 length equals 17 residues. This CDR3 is CASSLVGTGSANYGYTF. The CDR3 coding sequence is TGTGCCAGCAGCTTGGTAGGGACCGGGAGTGCTAACTATGGCTACACCTTC. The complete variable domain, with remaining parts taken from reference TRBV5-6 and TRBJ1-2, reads DAGVTQSPTHLIKTRGQQVTLRCSPKSGHDTVSWYQQALGQGPQFIFQYYEEEERQRGNFPDRFSGHQFPNYSSELNVNALLLGDSALYLCASSLVGTGSANYGYTFGSGTRLTVV.